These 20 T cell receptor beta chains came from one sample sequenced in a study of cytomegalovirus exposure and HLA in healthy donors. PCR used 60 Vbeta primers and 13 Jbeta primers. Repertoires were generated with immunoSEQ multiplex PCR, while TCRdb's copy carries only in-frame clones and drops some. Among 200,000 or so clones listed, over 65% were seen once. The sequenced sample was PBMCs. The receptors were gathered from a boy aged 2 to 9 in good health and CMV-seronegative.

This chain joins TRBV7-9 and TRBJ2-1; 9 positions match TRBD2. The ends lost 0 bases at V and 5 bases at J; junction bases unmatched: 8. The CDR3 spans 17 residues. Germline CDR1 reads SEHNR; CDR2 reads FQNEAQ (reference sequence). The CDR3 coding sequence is TGTGCCAGCAGCTTAGCGTATAGCGGGGGCCGACACAATGAGCAGTTCTTC. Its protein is CASSLAYSGGRHNEQFF. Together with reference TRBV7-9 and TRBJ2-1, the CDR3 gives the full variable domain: DTGVSQNPRHKITKRGQNVTFRCDPISEHNRLYWYRQTLGQGPEFLTYFQNEAQLEKSRLLSDRFSAERPKGSFSTLEIQRTEQGDSAMYLCASSLAYSGGRHNEQFFGPGTRLTVL.

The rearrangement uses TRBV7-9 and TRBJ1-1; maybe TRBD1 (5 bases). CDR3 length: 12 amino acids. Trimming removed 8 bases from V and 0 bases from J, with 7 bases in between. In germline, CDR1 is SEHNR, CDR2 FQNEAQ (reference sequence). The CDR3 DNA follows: TGTGCCAGCGGACAAATGAACACTGAAGCTTTCTTT. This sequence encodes CASGQMNTEAFF.

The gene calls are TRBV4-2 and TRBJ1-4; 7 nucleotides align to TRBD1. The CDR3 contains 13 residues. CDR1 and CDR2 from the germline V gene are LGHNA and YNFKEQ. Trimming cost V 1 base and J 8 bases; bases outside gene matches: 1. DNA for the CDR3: TGTGCCAGCAGCCAAGTCAGGGGGGAAAAACTGTTTTTT. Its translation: CASSQVRGEKLFF.

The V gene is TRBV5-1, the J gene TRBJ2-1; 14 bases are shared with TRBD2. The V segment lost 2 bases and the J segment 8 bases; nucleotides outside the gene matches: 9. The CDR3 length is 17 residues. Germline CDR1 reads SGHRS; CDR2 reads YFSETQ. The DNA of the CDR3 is TGCGCCAGCAGCTTCCCGTCGACTAGCGGGGGGGCGGATGAGCAGTTCTTC. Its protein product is CASSFPSTSGGADEQFF.

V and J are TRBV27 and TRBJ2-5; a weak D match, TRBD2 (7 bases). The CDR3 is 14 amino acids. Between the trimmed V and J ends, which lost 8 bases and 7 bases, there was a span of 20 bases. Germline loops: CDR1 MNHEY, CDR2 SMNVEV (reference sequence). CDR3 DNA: TGTGCCAGCCTGGCGGGGGCAGTCCAGGGGACCCAGTACTTC. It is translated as CASLAGAVQGTQYF.

As DNA, the CDR3 is TGTGCCAGCAGCTTAGAAAGGAGAAGAAACTCTGGAAACACCATATATTTT. It translates to CASSLERRRNSGNTIYF. This sequence joins TRBV7-8 and TRBJ1-3; no reliable D call. Germline V lookup: CDR1 SGHVS, CDR2 FQNEAQ. There are 17 residues in the CDR3. V lost 1 base, J lost 0 bases, and 13 bases lay in between.

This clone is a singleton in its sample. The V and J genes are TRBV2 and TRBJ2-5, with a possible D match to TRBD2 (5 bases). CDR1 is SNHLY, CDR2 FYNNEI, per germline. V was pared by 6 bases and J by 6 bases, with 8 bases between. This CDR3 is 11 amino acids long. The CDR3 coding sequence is TGTGCCAGCAGGGCTAGCAAGACCCAGTACTTC. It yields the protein CASRASKTQYF. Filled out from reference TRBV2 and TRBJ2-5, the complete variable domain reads EPEVTQTPSHQVTQMGQEVILRCVPISNHLYFYWYRQILGQKVEFLVSFYNNEISEKSEIFDDQFSVERPDGSNFTLKIRSTKLEDSAMYFCASRASKTQYFGPGTRLLVL.

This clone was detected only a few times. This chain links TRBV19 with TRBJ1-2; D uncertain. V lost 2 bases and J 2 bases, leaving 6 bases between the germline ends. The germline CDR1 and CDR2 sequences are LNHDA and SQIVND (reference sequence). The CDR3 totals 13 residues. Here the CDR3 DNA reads TGTGCCAGTAGTATATCGGGAAACTATGGCTACACCTTC. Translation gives CASSISGNYGYTF.

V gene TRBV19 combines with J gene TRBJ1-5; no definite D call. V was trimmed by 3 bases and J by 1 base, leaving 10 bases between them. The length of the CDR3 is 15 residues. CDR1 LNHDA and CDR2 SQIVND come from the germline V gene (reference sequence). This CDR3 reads CASSIAGGSNQPQHF. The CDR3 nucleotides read TGTGCCAGTAGTATCGCCGGAGGAAGCAATCAGCCCCAGCATTTT. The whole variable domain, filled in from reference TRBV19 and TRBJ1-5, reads DGGITQSPKYLFRKEGQNVTLSCEQNLNHDAMYWYRQDPGQGLRLIYYSQIVNDFQKGDIAEGYSVSREKKESFPLTVTSAQKNPTAFYLCASSIAGGSNQPQHFGDGTRLSIL.

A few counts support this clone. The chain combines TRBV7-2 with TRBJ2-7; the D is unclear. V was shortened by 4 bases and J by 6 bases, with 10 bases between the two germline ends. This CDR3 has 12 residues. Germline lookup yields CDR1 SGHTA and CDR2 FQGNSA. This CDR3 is CASSSFGSEQYF. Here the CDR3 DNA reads TGTGCCAGCAGCTCCTTCGGTTCCGAGCAGTACTTC.

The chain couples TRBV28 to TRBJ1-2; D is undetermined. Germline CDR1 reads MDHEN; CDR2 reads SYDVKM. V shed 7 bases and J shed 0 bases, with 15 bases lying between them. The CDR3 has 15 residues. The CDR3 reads CASTPTRGANYGYTF. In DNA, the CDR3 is TGTGCCAGCACCCCGACCCGGGGAGCTAACTATGGCTACACCTTC.

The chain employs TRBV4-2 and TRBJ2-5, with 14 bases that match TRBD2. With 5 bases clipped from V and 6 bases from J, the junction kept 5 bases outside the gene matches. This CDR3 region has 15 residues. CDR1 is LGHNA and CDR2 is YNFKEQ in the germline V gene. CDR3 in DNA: TGTGCCAGCAGCGAGACTAGCGGGGGGGCGCAGACCCAGTACTTC. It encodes CASSETSGGAQTQYF.

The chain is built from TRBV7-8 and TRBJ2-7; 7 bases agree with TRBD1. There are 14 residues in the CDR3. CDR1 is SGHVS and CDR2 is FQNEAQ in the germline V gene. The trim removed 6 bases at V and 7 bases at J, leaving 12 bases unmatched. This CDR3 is CASRQYRGRGEQYF. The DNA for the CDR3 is TGTGCCAGCAGGCAGTACAGGGGACGGGGTGAGCAGTACTTC.

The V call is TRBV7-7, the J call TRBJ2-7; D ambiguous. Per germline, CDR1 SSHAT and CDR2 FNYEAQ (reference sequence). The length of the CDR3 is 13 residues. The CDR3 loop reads CAPLTGAPYEQYF. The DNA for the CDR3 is TGTGCTCCCCTAACGGGTGCTCCCTACGAGCAGTACTTC.

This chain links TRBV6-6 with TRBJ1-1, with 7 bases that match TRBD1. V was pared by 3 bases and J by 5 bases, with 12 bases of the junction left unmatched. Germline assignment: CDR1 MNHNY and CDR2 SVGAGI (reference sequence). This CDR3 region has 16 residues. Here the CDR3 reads CASSYGGGGRGTEAFF. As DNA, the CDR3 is TGTGCCAGCAGTTATGGTGGAGGGGGCCGAGGGACTGAAGCTTTCTTT.

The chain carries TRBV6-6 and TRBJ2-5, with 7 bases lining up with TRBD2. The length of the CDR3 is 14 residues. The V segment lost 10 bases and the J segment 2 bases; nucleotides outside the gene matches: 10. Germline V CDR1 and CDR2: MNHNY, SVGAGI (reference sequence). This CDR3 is CATRPSGTQETQYF. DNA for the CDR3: TGTGCCACCAGGCCTAGCGGTACTCAAGAGACCCAGTACTTC.

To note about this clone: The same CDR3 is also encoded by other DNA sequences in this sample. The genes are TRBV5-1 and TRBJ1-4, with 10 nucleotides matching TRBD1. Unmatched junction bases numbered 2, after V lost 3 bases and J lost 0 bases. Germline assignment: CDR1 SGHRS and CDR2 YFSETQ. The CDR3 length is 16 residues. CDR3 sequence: CASSYGQGATNEKLFF. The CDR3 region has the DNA TGCGCCAGCAGCTACGGACAGGGGGCAACTAATGAAAAACTGTTTTTT.

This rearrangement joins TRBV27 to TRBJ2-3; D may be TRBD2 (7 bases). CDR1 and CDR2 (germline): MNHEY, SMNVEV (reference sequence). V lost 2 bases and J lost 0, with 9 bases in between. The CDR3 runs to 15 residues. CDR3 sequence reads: CASSLAGASTDTQYF. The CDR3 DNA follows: TGTGCCAGCAGTTTAGCGGGGGCCAGCACAGATACGCAGTATTTT.

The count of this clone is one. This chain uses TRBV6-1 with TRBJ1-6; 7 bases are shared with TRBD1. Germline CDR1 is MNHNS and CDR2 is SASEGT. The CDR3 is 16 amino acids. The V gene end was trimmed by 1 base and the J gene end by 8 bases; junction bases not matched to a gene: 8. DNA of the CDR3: TGTGCCAGCAGTGAAGGGGTAGACAGGGTACATTCACCCCTCCACTTT. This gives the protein CASSEGVDRVHSPLHF.

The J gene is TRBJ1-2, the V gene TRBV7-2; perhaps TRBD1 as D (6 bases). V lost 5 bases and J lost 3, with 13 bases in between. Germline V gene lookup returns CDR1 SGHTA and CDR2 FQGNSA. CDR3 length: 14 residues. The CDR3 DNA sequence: TGTGCCAGCAGCCGTTGGGACAACCACTATGGCTACACCTTC. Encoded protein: CASSRWDNHYGYTF.